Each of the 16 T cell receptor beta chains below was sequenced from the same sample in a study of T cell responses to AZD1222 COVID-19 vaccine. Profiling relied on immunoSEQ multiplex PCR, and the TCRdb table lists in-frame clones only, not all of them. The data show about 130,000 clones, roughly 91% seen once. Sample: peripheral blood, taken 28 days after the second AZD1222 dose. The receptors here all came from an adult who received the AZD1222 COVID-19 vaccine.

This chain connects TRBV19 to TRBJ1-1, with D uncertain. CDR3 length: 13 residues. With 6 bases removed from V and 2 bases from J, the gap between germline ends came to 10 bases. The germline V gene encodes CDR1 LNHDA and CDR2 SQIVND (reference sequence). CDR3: CASSLSVNTEAFF. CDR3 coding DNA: TGTGCCAGTAGCCTTAGTGTAAACACTGAAGCTTTCTTT.

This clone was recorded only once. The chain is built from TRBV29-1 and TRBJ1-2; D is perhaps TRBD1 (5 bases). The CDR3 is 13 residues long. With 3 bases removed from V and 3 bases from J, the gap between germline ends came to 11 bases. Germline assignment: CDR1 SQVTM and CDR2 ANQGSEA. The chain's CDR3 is CSVDREVDYGYTF. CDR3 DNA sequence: TGCAGCGTTGACAGGGAGGTGGACTATGGCTACACCTTC.

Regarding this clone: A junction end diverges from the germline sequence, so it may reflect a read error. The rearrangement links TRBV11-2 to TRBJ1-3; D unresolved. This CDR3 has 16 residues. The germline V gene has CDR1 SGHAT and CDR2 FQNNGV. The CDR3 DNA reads TGTGCCAGCAGCTCTGGCATTATGCGCTCTGGAAGCACCATATATTTT. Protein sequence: CASSSGIMRSGSTIYF.

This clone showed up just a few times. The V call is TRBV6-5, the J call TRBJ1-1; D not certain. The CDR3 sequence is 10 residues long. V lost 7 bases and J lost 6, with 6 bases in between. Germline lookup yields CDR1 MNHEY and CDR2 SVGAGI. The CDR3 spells CASNRPEAFF. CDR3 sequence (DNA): TGTGCCAGCAATCGTCCTGAAGCTTTCTTT.

The CDR3 loop is CASRGGRGTQYF. CDR3 DNA sequence: TGTGCCAGCCGGGGGGGGCGCGGGACCCAGTACTTC. The chain recombines TRBV2 with TRBJ2-5; 8 nucleotides line up with TRBD2. Germline lookup yields CDR1 SNHLY and CDR2 FYNNEI. The CDR3 runs 12 residues. V lost 8 bases and J lost 7; bases outside the gene matches: 6.

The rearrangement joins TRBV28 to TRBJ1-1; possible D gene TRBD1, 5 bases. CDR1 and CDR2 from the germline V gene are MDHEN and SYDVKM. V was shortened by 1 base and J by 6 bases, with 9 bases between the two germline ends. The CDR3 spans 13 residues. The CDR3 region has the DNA TGTGCCAGCAGTTTATCAGGGCTCCCTGAAGCTTTCTTT. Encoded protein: CASSLSGLPEAFF.

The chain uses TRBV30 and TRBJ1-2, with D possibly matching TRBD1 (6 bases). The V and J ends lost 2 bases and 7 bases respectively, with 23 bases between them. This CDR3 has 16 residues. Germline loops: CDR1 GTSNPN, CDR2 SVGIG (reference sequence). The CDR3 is CAWSYDAVWGGAGYTF. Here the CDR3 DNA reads TGTGCCTGGAGTTACGATGCGGTATGGGGGGGCGCTGGCTACACCTTC.

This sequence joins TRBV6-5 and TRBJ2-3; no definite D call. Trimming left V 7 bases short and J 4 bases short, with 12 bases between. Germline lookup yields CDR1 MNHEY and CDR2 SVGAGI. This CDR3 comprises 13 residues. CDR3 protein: CASKKVLSDTQYF. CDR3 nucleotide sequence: TGTGCCAGCAAGAAAGTTCTATCAGATACGCAGTATTTT.

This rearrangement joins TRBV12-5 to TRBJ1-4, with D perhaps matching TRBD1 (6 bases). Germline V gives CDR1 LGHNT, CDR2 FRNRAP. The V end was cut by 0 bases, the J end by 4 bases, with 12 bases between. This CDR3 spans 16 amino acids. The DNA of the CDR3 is TGTGCTAGTGGTTTGGTGATCCCAGGGGTTAATGAAAAACTGTTTTTT. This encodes CASGLVIPGVNEKLFF.

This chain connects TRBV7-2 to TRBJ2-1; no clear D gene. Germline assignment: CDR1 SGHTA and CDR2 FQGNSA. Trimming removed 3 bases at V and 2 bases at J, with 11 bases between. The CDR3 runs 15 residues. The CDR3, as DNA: TGTGCCAGCAGCTTCTCCCCGGACCCCTACAATGAGCAGTTCTTC. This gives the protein CASSFSPDPYNEQFF.

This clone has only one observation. This CDR3 reads CASSLPTGVTYEQYF. The CDR3, as DNA: TGTGCCAGCAGCCTCCCGACAGGAGTGACCTACGAGCAGTACTTC. The chain carries TRBV7-9 and TRBJ2-7; maybe TRBD1 (6 bases). CDR1 and CDR2 (germline): SEHNR, FQNEAQ (reference sequence). CDR3 length equals 15 residues. V dropped 5 bases and J dropped 2 bases, with 16 bases sitting between them.

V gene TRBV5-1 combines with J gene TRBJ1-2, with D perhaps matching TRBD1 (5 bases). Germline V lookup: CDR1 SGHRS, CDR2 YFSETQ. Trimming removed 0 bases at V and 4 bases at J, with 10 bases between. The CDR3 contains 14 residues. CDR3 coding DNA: TGCGCCAGCAGCTTGGGCCAGGGCATCTATGGCTACACCTTC. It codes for CASSLGQGIYGYTF. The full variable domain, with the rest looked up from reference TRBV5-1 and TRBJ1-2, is KAGVTQTPRYLIKTRGQQVTLSCSPISGHRSVSWYQQTPGQGLQFLFEYFSETQRNKGNFPGRFSGRQFSNSRSEMNVSTLELGDSALYLCASSLGQGIYGYTFGSGTRLTVV.

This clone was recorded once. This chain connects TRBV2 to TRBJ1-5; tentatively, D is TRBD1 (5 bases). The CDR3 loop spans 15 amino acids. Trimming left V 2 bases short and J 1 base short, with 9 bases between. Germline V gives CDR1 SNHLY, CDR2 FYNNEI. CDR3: CASSEMQGSNQPQHF. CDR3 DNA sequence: TGTGCCAGCAGTGAAATGCAGGGCAGCAATCAGCCCCAGCATTTT. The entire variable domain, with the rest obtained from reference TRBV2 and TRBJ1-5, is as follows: EPEVTQTPSHQVTQMGQEVILRCVPISNHLYFYWYRQILGQKVEFLVSFYNNEISEKSEIFDDQFSVERPDGSNFTLKIRSTKLEDSAMYFCASSEMQGSNQPQHFGDGTRLSIL.

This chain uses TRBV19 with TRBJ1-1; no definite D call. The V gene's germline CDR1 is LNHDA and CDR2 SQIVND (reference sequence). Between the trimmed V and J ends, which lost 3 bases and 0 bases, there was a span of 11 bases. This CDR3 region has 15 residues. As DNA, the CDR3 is TGTGCCAGTAGTATTTTTTCAAGGATGAACACTGAAGCTTTCTTT. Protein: CASSIFSRMNTEAFF.

The CDR3 loop reads CASSLTGGGNGELFF. The DNA of the CDR3 is TGCGCCAGCAGCTTGACAGGGGGCGGAAACGGGGAGCTGTTTTTT. This sequence joins TRBV5-1 and TRBJ2-2, with TRBD1 identical over 9 bases. This CDR3 has 15 residues. With V trimmed by 1 base and J by 7 bases, 5 bases remained unmatched. The V gene's germline CDR1 is SGHRS and CDR2 YFSETQ.

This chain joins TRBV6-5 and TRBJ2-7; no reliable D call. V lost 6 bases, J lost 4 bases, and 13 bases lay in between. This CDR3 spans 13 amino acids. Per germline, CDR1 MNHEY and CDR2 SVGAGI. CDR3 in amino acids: CASSGASPYEQYF. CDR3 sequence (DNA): TGTGCCAGCAGCGGTGCGTCACCTTACGAGCAGTACTTC.